One sample yielded the 10 T cell receptor beta chains listed below, sequenced in a study of shared clonotypes between healthy human individuals. Here immunoSEQ multiplex PCR was the method, and the copy in TCRdb shows in-frame clones only, minus some. The table shows roughly 2.2 million clones, with approximately 95% occurring only once. Sequenced: naive CD4+ T cells from PBMCs. Noted subset: CD45RA+ positively selected. The receptors originated from a young man in good health. Some clones in this sample may be carry-over from other donors' samples.

The chain uses TRBV5-1 and TRBJ2-7; 8 bases are a match to TRBD1. After removal of 3 bases from V and 6 bases from J, the junction contained 8 bases not matched to a gene. The CDR3 is 14 residues long. CDR1 and CDR2 from the germline V gene are SGHRS and YFSETQ. CDR3 region: CASSSLQGTGEQYF. The CDR3 DNA follows: TGCGCCAGCAGCTCCCTACAGGGGACAGGCGAGCAGTACTTC.

This rearrangement joins TRBV28 to TRBJ2-6; D tentatively fits TRBD1 or TRBD2 (5 bases each). This CDR3 contains 19 residues. The germline V gene encodes CDR1 MDHEN and CDR2 SYDVKM. Deletions cut 7 bases from V and 0 bases from J, with 22 bases between. CDR3 DNA: TGTGCCAGCATCGGCCGTCCGGGGCTAAGGGGCTCTGGGGCCAACGTCCTGACTTTC. It is translated as CASIGRPGLRGSGANVLTF.

The chain couples TRBV2 to TRBJ1-2, with a weak D call TRBD1 (5 bases). Per the germline V gene, CDR1 is SNHLY and CDR2 is FYNNEI. This CDR3 is 12 amino acids long. V dropped 3 bases and J dropped 7 bases, with 9 bases sitting between them. The chain's CDR3 is CASSDGGFGYTF. Written as DNA, the CDR3 is TGTGCCAGCAGTGATGGGGGGTTTGGCTACACCTTC.

V usage is TRBV5-4 and J usage is TRBJ2-2, with D perhaps TRBD2 (5 bases). There are 15 residues in the CDR3. Trimming shortened V by 3 bases and J by 1 base, and 10 bases separated the two germline ends. CDR1 and CDR2 (germline): SGHNT, YYREEE (reference sequence). The CDR3 protein is CASSWTAMNTGELFF. DNA of the CDR3: TGTGCCAGCAGCTGGACTGCTATGAACACCGGGGAGCTGTTTTTT.

The chain employs TRBV2 and TRBJ2-1; no clear D gene. CDR1 SNHLY and CDR2 FYNNEI come from the germline V gene. This CDR3 is 15 amino acids long. Between the trimmed V and J ends, which lost 6 bases and 8 bases, there was a span of 20 bases. CDR3 nucleotides: TGTGCCAGCAGCGAACAATTAATAGTCGGTGATGAGCAGTTCTTC. The encoded protein is CASSEQLIVGDEQFF.

V usage is TRBV10-2 and J usage is TRBJ1-1; TRBD1 is a possible D gene (6 bases). The V gene lost 6 bases and the J gene lost 0 bases, with 11 bases spanning the gap. This CDR3 region has 14 residues. Germline V gene data show CDR1 as WSHSY and CDR2 as SAAADI. The CDR3 here is CASRTGGMNTEAFF. Written as DNA, the CDR3 is TGCGCCAGCAGAACCGGGGGCATGAACACTGAAGCTTTCTTT.

The rearrangement joins TRBV5-1 to TRBJ2-1; 7 bases agree with TRBD2. The CDR3 runs to 14 residues. Germline values: CDR1 SGHRS, CDR2 YFSETQ. V shed 6 bases, J shed 1 base, and the junction held 4 bases outside the gene matches. This chain's CDR3 is CASKREESYNEQFF. CDR3 DNA: TGCGCCAGCAAACGGGAGGAATCCTACAATGAGCAGTTCTTC.

J is TRBJ2-7 and V is TRBV6-5; 11 nucleotides line up with TRBD2. V lost 6 bases to trimming and J lost 1 base; unmatched junction nucleotides: 5. The CDR3 has 15 residues. Germline assignment: CDR1 MNHEY and CDR2 SVGAGI. CDR3 region: CASRTTSGESYEQYF. The DNA for the CDR3 is TGTGCCAGCAGAACGACTAGCGGGGAATCCTACGAGCAGTACTTC.

This chain links TRBV4-1 with TRBJ2-7; D may be TRBD1 or TRBD2 (7 bases each). Trimming shortened V by 2 bases and J by 0 bases, and 20 bases separated the two germline ends. The CDR3 consists of 18 residues. Germline V gene sequence: CDR1 MGHRA, CDR2 YSYEKL. This CDR3 reads CASSQNTQGGRSSYEQYF. The CDR3 DNA reads as TGCGCCAGCAGCCAAAATACGCAGGGGGGGAGGAGCTCCTACGAGCAGTACTTC.

V and J are TRBV2 and TRBJ1-5; D gene unclear. CDR3 length: 14 residues. V lost 4 bases to trimming and J lost 0 bases, with 7 bases between them. Germline CDR1 and CDR2: SNHLY and FYNNEI. For the CDR3, the DNA is TGTGCCAGCAGTGTGGCATTTAGCAATCAGCCCCAGCATTTT. This sequence encodes CASSVAFSNQPQHF. Drawing the rest from reference TRBV2 and TRBJ1-5, the complete variable domain is EPEVTQTPSHQVTQMGQEVILRCVPISNHLYFYWYRQILGQKVEFLVSFYNNEISEKSEIFDDQFSVERPDGSNFTLKIRSTKLEDSAMYFCASSVAFSNQPQHFGDGTRLSIL.